One TCR beta chain is described in this entry. Its recognized antigen is unknown. It has no much larger one-base neighbor in the sample; base qualities were not kept. Receptor libraries were prepared by the immunoSEQ multiplex PCR assay. For the multiplex PCR, a mixture combining 60 forward primers for TCR Vbeta segments and 13 reverse primers for TCR Jbeta segments was used. Amplification of the CDR3 region of rearranged TCR beta genes was performed with a multiplex PCR assay on genomic DNA. The Illumina HiSeq System was used to sequence the amplified TCR beta libraries as 87-base-pair reads. For the original study's pipeline: A later analysis tallied roughly 80 million unique TCR beta chains across the approximately 670 repertoires, and approximately 12 million of those chains were shared by two or more donors. Raw reads were error-corrected and collapsed into unique sequences with a nearest-neighbor algorithm that merged closely related sequences to remove PCR and sequencing errors. V, D and J gene segments were assigned by aligning CDR3 sequences to IMGT reference sequences. Each retained sequence needed at least a six-nucleotide match to both a V gene segment and a J gene segment. A rearrangement counted as productive if the CDR3 had no stop codons and remained in frame with V and J, and every other rearrangement counted as non-productive. Following IMGT convention, CDR3 was defined as the stretch from the second conserved V-encoded cysteine up to the conserved J-encoded phenylalanine. In an earlier analysis of more than 550 of the donors, sequences lacking an unambiguous match to a single V gene segment were excluded. In an earlier analysis of a few hundred of the donors, V segments were called functional above 56.7% productive rearrangements and were called segregating when the between-donor standard deviation exceeded 5%. A statistical classification framework was developed to diagnose cytomegalovirus status using the catalog of TCR beta chain sequences. In a later analysis, V and J genes were assigned by comparing TCR nucleotide sequences against IMGT/GENE-DB human TR gene sequences. In a later analysis, CDR3 sequences and most-parsimonious VDJ recombination scenarios were assigned using the TCRdist pipeline. In a later analysis, each TCR beta chain was defined by its CDR3 amino acid sequence together with its V-gene family, and reads without a unique V-gene family were excluded. As a way to deal with suspected cross-contamination and a sequencing artifact, a later analysis dropped 592 nucleotide sequences that were highly shared and had low generation probability. In a later analysis, a clonal expansion index for each public chain was calculated from normalized within-repertoire ranks of inferred template counts. A later analysis computed generation probabilities with a VDJ recombination model fitted to out-of-frame rearrangements, and checked the results against IGoR. Hypergeometric tests were used in a later analysis to score TCR-TCR, TCR-HLA and TCR-CMV co-occurrence, with a repertoire-size bias correction applied to the TCR pairs. False discovery rates were estimated in a later analysis by permuting HLA or CMV assignments 20 times. In a later analysis, co-occurring TCRs were grouped with DBSCAN, and TCRdist sequence similarity was added when clustering was performed within HLA-allele-positive subsets. Co-occurrence clustering excluded repertoires with fewer than 30,000 or more than 120,000 public chains, plus five with anomalous nucleotide sharing. This is the immuneACCESS table as TCRdb keeps it, with only in-frame sequences that have V and J called. A part of the clones is gone; compared with another copy, unresolved V genes explain less than half, and the rest is unexplained. That table gives V, J and clone size, and the DNA gave D and trimming. The sample data list approximately 160,000 clones, and 80% to 85% of these were observed just once. The ten biggest clones cover approximately 1% of the sample.

These data come from a study of cytomegalovirus exposure and HLA in healthy donors (dated by TCRdb to about 2017). Background on the whole study: An earlier analysis of some 600 of the donors reported about 260 Gb of sequence data and around 120 million unique TCR beta sequences obtained from about 179 million T cells. Every discovery cohort repertoire had been produced on one sequencing platform. Using immunosequencing, the study profiled T cell repertoires from 500 to 800 subjects and related those repertoires to cytomegalovirus serostatus. Of the 300 to 450 genotyped donors, over 65% fell in the genetic ancestry cluster associated with self-reported Caucasian donors. The number of donors typed differed by locus, with roughly 620-630 for A, B, C, DRB1 and DQB1, over 500 for DQA1, approximately 580 for DPA1, and about 450 for DPB1. Because of strong linkage in the cohort, a few DR-DQ haplotypes were treated as single units for association and clustering. On average, roughly 250,000 unique TCR beta nucleotide sequences were sequenced per donor among about 400 genotyped donors of the cohort, with 15% to 20% of those sequences being non-productive. A later genetic analysis used genome-wide SNP genotypes for 398 of the 666 donors, treating that subset as a discovery cohort. In an earlier analysis of 587 of the donors, high-throughput TCR beta sequencing was used to judge whether each TCR beta V gene segment behaved as functional or pseudogenic. Donor age, sex, ethnicity and CMV serostatus were compiled together with the repertoire data. The study combined high-throughput TCR immunosequencing, statistical association of individual TCRs with disease status, and machine learning to predict cytomegalovirus infection status. Rather than using new phenotypic data, the later analysis identified candidate immune exposures from TCR beta sequences and from how often those sequences occurred across donors. A later analysis re-examined previously published TCR beta repertoires from several hundred donors and added high-resolution HLA genotyping to investigate patterns of TCR occurrence. Roughly 320 gigabases of sequencing data and roughly 80 million unique TCR sequences made up an early release that covered roughly 670 HLA-typed donors. HLA typing covered class I and class II loci at four-digit resolution. The study aimed to test whether cataloging public T cell receptors could reveal signatures of past pathogen exposure. In addition to the first cohort of 650 to 800 subjects, a separate validation cohort of 120 different subjects was used.

The cohort consisted of 670 or so healthy bone marrow donors. All cohort members were sampled while nominally healthy, although unrecorded immune exposures were likely present. The donor tested CMV seropositive, placing the donor among the roughly 300 seropositive members of the cohort. Each donor provided a peripheral blood sample, and peripheral blood mononuclear cells were used for TCR beta sequencing. The Qiagen DNeasy Blood Extraction Kit was used to extract genomic DNA from the blood cell samples. Study-wide conclusions, independent of this receptor: Because HLA typing was missing for some donors at each locus, association tests included only the typed subset. Across donors, most TCR sequences were observed very rarely, whereas some public TCRs were present in many individuals. In the study, approximately 160 TCR beta chains were listed as associated with cytomegalovirus. An earlier analysis of approximately 590 of the donors showed that most TCR beta V segments appeared in productive rearrangements either about 87% or about 30% of the time, which broadly matched IMGT annotations. Seventeen rarely observed V segments, including chromosome 9 orphons, were excluded from the earlier analysis of 550 to 700 of the donors because counts were too low. In a later analysis, HLA-associated TCR beta chains showed more clonal expansion and lower generation probabilities than non-associated chains that were equally common. A few of the identified cytomegalovirus-associated TCR beta chains were confirmed in vitro to be specific for cytomegalovirus antigens. Only TCR beta chains were sequenced in this cohort, and the absence of alpha or paired-chain data limited detectable features. Correlated functional status among segregating V segments might be attributable to linkage disequilibrium, but an unknown experimental factor could not be ruled out. A further reported finding was that TCR beta sequences accurately predicted the HLA-A and HLA-B alleles for most subjects in the first cohort. A cluster of highly shared sequence variants was judged likely to be a technical artifact of the sequencing pipeline. It was suggested by the authors that the approach could potentially be generalized to other disease states and immunological phenotypes. A later genetic analysis reported fewer N-insertions in productive TCRs among donors in an Asian-associated ancestry cluster than the approximately 670-donor mean. A later analysis found that most CMV-associated TCR beta chains appeared HLA-restricted, with HLA associations seemingly driven largely by CMV exposure. A later analysis associated 15,000 or so TCR beta sequences with specific HLA alleles at a false discovery rate of 0.05. Roughly uniform sequencing depth across donors was assumed in presence/absence analyses, although this assumption may not hold. When HLA alleles, especially DR and DQ, strongly co-occurred, attributing TCR associations to individual alleles was difficult. The classifier was reported to diagnose cytomegalovirus status with high specificity and sensitivity in both the original cohort and the validation cohort. A later analysis found that TCR association rates varied across HLA loci, with DRB1 alleles showing the most associated TCRs and HLA-C alleles the fewest. Immune exposure information for the cohort was limited to CMV serostatus. An association between a missense DCLRE1C variant and V-gene and J-gene trimming of TCR beta chains was found in a later genetic analysis and replicated in an independent cohort. In a later analysis, several top co-occurrence clusters were reported to appear linked to parvovirus B19, influenza, CMV and Epstein-Barr virus. Because the 87-base-pair reads could not distinguish some IMGT-functional V segments, including TRBV6-2 and TRBV6-3, those segments were excluded.

The V end gives up 4 bases and the J end 0 bases, leaving 1 base in the junction not matched to a gene. Taken from the germline V gene, the CDR1 and CDR2 loops are MRHNA and SNTAGT. Its CDR3 holds 14 amino acids, cysteine through phenylalanine. Here the CDR3 DNA is all that survives: 42 bases in frame from base 1. The sequence was obtained from a girl aged 2 to 10 in good health and CMV-seropositive. The material sequenced was PBMCs. The sequence is built from TRBV6-4 and TRBJ2-3, and TRBD1 aligns with 7 junction nucleotides. The CDR3 reads CASSVQGSTDTQYF. The DNA is as follows: TGTGCCAGCAGTGTACAGGGGAGCACAGATACGCAGTATTTT.